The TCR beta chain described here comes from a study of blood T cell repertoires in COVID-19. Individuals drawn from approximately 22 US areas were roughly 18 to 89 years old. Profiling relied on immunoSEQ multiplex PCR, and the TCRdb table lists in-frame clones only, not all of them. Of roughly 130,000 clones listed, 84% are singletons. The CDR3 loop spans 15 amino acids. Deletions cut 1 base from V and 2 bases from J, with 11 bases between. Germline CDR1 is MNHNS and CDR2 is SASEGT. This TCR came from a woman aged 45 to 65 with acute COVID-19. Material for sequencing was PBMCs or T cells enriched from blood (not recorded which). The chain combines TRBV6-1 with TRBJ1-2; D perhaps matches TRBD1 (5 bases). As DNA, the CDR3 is TGTGCCAGCAGTGAAGACTTTTCAGGGAACTATGGCTACACCTTC. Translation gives CASSEDFSGNYGYTF.